This T cell receptor (beta chain) comes out of a study of blood T cell repertoires in COVID-19. Donors in Cohort 3 counted as recovered after two negative PCRs, clearance, or symptom resolution. Authors' data handling: How many nucleated cells were present was estimated from reference gene primer amplification. Generated by immunoSEQ multiplex PCR, the TCRdb table keeps only in-frame clones and is missing some. Clone size and the V and J calls come from that table; the DNA yielded D and trimming. Seen here are 250,000 or so clones, roughly 85% observed once, and the top ten hold approximately 11%. The source is a young man who had recovered from COVID-19. The sequencing sample was made of PBMCs or T cells enriched from blood (not recorded which).

As DNA, the CDR3 is TGTGCCAGCAGTGAGGGACAGGGTGGTGGCTACACCTTC. The encoded protein is CASSEGQGGGYTF. This chain links TRBV6-1 with TRBJ1-2; 9 bases agree with TRBD1. The J segment lost 7 bases and the V segment lost 3 bases, leaving 3 bases of the junction unmatched. This CDR3 region has 13 residues. Germline V gene lookup returns CDR1 MNHNS and CDR2 SASEGT.